One sample yielded the 14 T cell receptor beta chains listed below, sequenced in a study of T cell responses to AZD1222 COVID-19 vaccine (dated by TCRdb to the early 2020s). In the paper's terms, the time point label means: about 28 days (+/-7) after the second vaccine dose. The protocol used for the library was the immunoSEQ multiplex PCR assay. Drawn from immuneACCESS, this table holds only the in-frame rearrangements with V and J called that TCRdb kept. Clones are partly lost; checked studies trace under half to an unresolved V gene and leave the rest unexplained. The table for this sample lists just over 90,000 clones; 75% to 90% of them were counted only once. The ten largest clones represent less than 3% of the sample. Source: peripheral blood, taken 28 days after the second AZD1222 dose. All receptors come from an adult who received the AZD1222 COVID-19 vaccine.

The chain couples TRBV12-3 or TRBV12-4 to TRBJ2-2; 7 nucleotides line up with TRBD1. This CDR3 has 11 amino acids. Trimming cost V 6 bases and J 13 bases; bases outside gene matches: 5. DNA of the CDR3: TGTGCCAGCAGCCGAGACAGGGTGCTGTTTTTT. Translated, it gives CASSRDRVLFF.

The chain joins TRBV10-3 to TRBJ1-2; TRBD1 agrees at 11 bases. Germline V gives CDR1 ENHRY, CDR2 SYGVKD. CDR3 length: 12 amino acids. The V and J ends lost 9 bases and 7 bases, in that order; junction bases with no gene match: 4. CDR3: CAISGTGGGYTF. The CDR3 nucleotides are TGTGCCATATCCGGGACAGGGGGTGGCTACACCTTC.

The chain combines TRBV6-5 with TRBJ1-1; D may be TRBD1 (5 bases). Germline V gene lookup returns CDR1 MNHEY and CDR2 SVGAGI. V was cut by 6 bases and J by 1 base, with 15 bases left in between. The CDR3 consists of 15 residues. Here the CDR3 DNA reads TGTGCCAGCAGCTCCGGGGCGGGGTCGAACACTGAAGCTTTCTTT. Amino acid sequence: CASSSGAGSNTEAFF.

V is TRBV2 and J is TRBJ1-4; D is ambiguous. The CDR3 runs 10 residues. The ends were cut back, 4 bases at V and 8 bases at J, with 2 bases in the middle. Germline V CDR1 and CDR2: SNHLY, FYNNEI. The CDR3 loop reads CASSGEKLFF. The DNA for the CDR3 is TGTGCCAGCAGTGGGGAAAAACTGTTTTTT.

The rearrangement links TRBV5-1 to TRBJ1-3; tentative D call: TRBD1 (6 bases). The V and J ends lost 0 bases and 2 bases respectively, with 9 bases between them. The CDR3 is 15 amino acids. Germline V gives CDR1 SGHRS, CDR2 YFSETQ. For the CDR3, the DNA is TGCGCCAGCAGCTTGGAAGGGGGGGCTGGAAACACCATATATTTT. As protein: CASSLEGGAGNTIYF.

The chain combines TRBV20-1 with TRBJ2-7; D might be TRBD2 (6 bases). The CDR3 length is 14 residues. Germline lookup yields CDR1 DFQATT and CDR2 SNEGSKA (reference sequence). The germline V and J ends were trimmed by 3 bases and 3 bases, with 15 bases remaining between them. CDR3 sequence: CSASWVGGVYEQYF. CDR3 nucleotides: TGCAGTGCTAGTTGGGTGGGAGGAGTCTACGAGCAGTACTTC.

This chain connects TRBV10-3 to TRBJ1-3; the D is unclear. The CDR3 is made up of 15 amino acids. Germline V CDR1 and CDR2: ENHRY, SYGVKD. Trimming pared 7 bases from V and 3 bases from J, leaving 16 bases between. CDR3 residues: CAITGGDSGGNTIYF. As DNA, the CDR3 is TGTGCCATCACTGGCGGGGATTCTGGTGGAAACACCATATATTTT.

This chain connects TRBV30 to TRBJ2-7; 9 nucleotides align to TRBD1. Unmatched junction bases numbered 3, after V lost 1 base and J lost 5 bases. This CDR3 is 13 amino acids long. Per germline, CDR1 GTSNPN and CDR2 SVGIG (reference sequence). The CDR3 is CAWSGQGVNEQYF. In DNA form, the CDR3 reads TGTGCCTGGAGTGGACAGGGGGTAAACGAGCAGTACTTC.

The V call is TRBV30, the J call TRBJ1-4; TRBD1 is a possible D gene (5 bases). Germline V CDR1 and CDR2: GTSNPN, SVGIG (reference sequence). The CDR3 is 16 amino acids. Trimming pared 0 bases from V and 0 bases from J, leaving 11 bases between. In DNA, the CDR3 is TGTGCCTGGAGTGTGGGGCTTTTTGCAACTAATGAAAAACTGTTTTTT. It is translated as CAWSVGLFATNEKLFF. The whole variable domain, remainder taken from reference TRBV30 and TRBJ1-4, is SQTIHQWPATLVQPVGSPLSLECTVEGTSNPNLYWYRQAAGRGLQLLFYSVGIGQISSEVPQNLSASRPQDRQFILSSKKLLLSDSGFYLCAWSVGLFATNEKLFFGSGTQLSVL.

Turning to this clone: This sample also contains other DNA sequences that code for the same CDR3. This chain connects TRBV3-1 (or the pseudogene TRBV3-2) to TRBJ2-1, with 10 bases lining up with TRBD2. Looked up from germline, CDR1 is LGHDT and CDR2 is YNNKEL (reference sequence). The V gene end was trimmed by 2 bases and the J gene end by 3 bases; junction bases not matched to a gene: 13. The CDR3 loop spans 19 amino acids. The CDR3 region has the DNA TGTGCCAGCAGCCAAAAATTGGGGCTAGCGGGAGTATTCTACAATGAGCAGTTCTTC. It encodes CASSQKLGLAGVFYNEQFF.

This chain connects TRBV5-8 to TRBJ2-3; 9 bases map to TRBD2. Germline V gene lookup returns CDR1 SGHTS and CDR2 YDEGEE. Trimming removed 1 base from V and 2 bases from J; junction bases left unmatched: 8. CDR3 length: 17 residues. The CDR3 loop is CASSLSGRTRYTDTQYF. The CDR3 nucleotides read TGTGCCAGCAGCTTGAGCGGGAGGACCCGCTACACAGATACGCAGTATTTT.

The chain links TRBV7-2 to TRBJ1-3; D is perhaps TRBD1 (6 bases). The CDR3 loop spans 17 amino acids. Germline V gives CDR1 SGHTA, CDR2 FQGNSA. V dropped 0 bases and J dropped 0 bases, with 12 bases sitting between them. CDR3 region: CASSLATGSSSGNTIYF. CDR3 nucleotide sequence: TGTGCCAGCAGCTTAGCAACAGGGTCTAGCTCTGGAAACACCATATATTTT. The variable domain in full, with the rest retrieved from reference TRBV7-2 and TRBJ1-3, is GAGVSQSPSNKVTEKGKDVELRCDPISGHTALYWYRQSLGQGLEFLIYFQGNSAPDKSGLPSDRFSAERTGGSVSTLTIQRTQQEDSAVYLCASSLATGSSSGNTIYFGEGSWLTVV.

J is TRBJ2-3 and V is TRBV20-1; D is unresolved. The germline gives CDR1 DFQATT, CDR2 SNEGSKA (reference sequence). V lost 3 bases and J 6 bases, leaving 13 bases between the germline ends. The CDR3 loop spans 13 amino acids. The CDR3 DNA is TGCAGTGCTAGTCGGGCCATAGGGGATACGCAGTATTTT. Translated: CSASRAIGDTQYF.

V and J are TRBV6-5 and TRBJ1-3, with D possibly TRBD1 on 5 matching bases. Germline assignment: CDR1 MNHEY and CDR2 SVGAGI. Trimming left V 8 bases short and J 7 bases short, with 21 bases between. CDR3 length equals 15 residues. In DNA, the CDR3 is TGTGCCAGCGTTGGGGCAGGCGGCCCTGTTAACACCATATATTTT. This encodes CASVGAGGPVNTIYF.